The 14 T cell receptor beta chains listed next were all sequenced from one sample in a study of T cells in Graves' hyperthyroidism and ophthalmopathy. Amplification of TCR beta CDR3 regions used RNA as the template. A first-round RT-PCR of the TCR CDR3 used the HTBI primer set. TCRdb re-called the multiplex PCR reads with MiXCR, one entry per CDR3 protein. The table lists some 200,000 distinct CDR3 sequences, 15% to 20% of them singletons, with approximately 50% in the top ten. Sequenced input: blood. The receptor set was obtained from a man aged 50-59 years with Graves' hyperthyroidism.

This clonotype was counted at least ten times. CDR3 nucleotide sequence: TGTGCCAGCAGGACGACAGGGGGCACAGATACGCAGTATTTT. Amino acid sequence: CASRTTGGTDTQYF. The rearrangement links TRBV2 to TRBJ2-3; 8 bases are shared with TRBD1. J gave up 1 base and V 6 bases, and 3 bases lay outside the gene matches. Germline loops: CDR1 SNHLY, CDR2 FYNNEI. This CDR3 contains 14 residues.

The sample holds many counts of this clonotype. This CDR3 is CASSYSRTGGGYGYTF. CDR3 nucleotide sequence: TGTGCCAGCAGTTACTCGCGGACAGGGGGAGGCTATGGCTACACCTTC. The chain is built from TRBV6-6 and TRBJ1-2; 10 bases match TRBD1. CDR3 length: 16 residues. Germline V gene lookup returns CDR1 MNHNY and CDR2 SVGAGI (reference sequence). Trimming cost V 0 bases and J 4 bases; bases outside gene matches: 5.

This clonotype has ten or more counts. This sequence joins TRBV11-3 and TRBJ1-1; 7 bases are shared with TRBD1. V was pared by 3 bases and J by 9 bases, with 7 bases of the junction left unmatched. This CDR3 is 13 amino acids long. Per the germline V gene, CDR1 is SGHNT and CDR2 is YENEEA. Written as DNA, the CDR3 is TGTGCCAGCAGCTTCGTAGGGGGCTATCAAGCTTTCTTT. It encodes CASSFVGGYQAFF.

In this sample, this clonotype turned up many times. The chain employs TRBV6-1 and TRBJ2-7; TRBD1 matches 9 bases. The length of the CDR3 is 14 residues. Germline V gene sequence: CDR1 MNHNS, CDR2 SASEGT. V lost 7 bases to trimming and J lost 5 bases; unmatched junction nucleotides: 9. The CDR3 DNA follows: TGTGCCAGCATTCTAACGGGACAGGGCCACGAGCAGTACTTC. The encoded protein is CASILTGQGHEQYF.

This chain links TRBV30 with TRBJ1-3; D ambiguous. This CDR3 region has 11 residues. Germline loops: CDR1 GTSNPN, CDR2 SVGIG (reference sequence). Trimming took off 5 bases at V and 8 bases at J, with 10 bases between the two ends. The chain's CDR3 is CAWGLRDTIYF. Here the CDR3 DNA reads TGTGCCTGGGGCTTAAGGGACACCATATATTTT.

This clonotype was seen at least ten times. CDR3 sequence reads: CASSQIDNPSSWFSNTEAFF. CDR3 nucleotide sequence: TGTGCCAGCAGTCAGATCGACAATCCAAGTTCCTGGTTTTCGAACACTGAAGCTTTCTTT. V usage is TRBV2 and J usage is TRBJ1-1; D unclear. Germline V gives CDR1 SNHLY, CDR2 FYNNEI. V lost 5 bases and J 1 base, leaving 29 bases between the germline ends. This CDR3 comprises 20 residues.

CDR3 sequence: CASSRDLGETYEQYF. CDR3 bases: TGTGCCAGCAGCCGTGATTTGGGGGAGACCTACGAGCAGTACTTC. This chain joins TRBV7-2 and TRBJ2-7; the D call may be TRBD1 or TRBD2 (5 bases each). Trimming removed 5 bases at V and 2 bases at J, with 16 bases between. CDR3 length: 15 residues. Per the germline V gene, CDR1 is SGHTA and CDR2 is FQGNSA.

This clonotype was counted many times. This chain uses TRBV10-3 with TRBJ2-1; D possibly matches TRBD1 or TRBD2 (6 bases each). The V end was cut by 5 bases, the J end by 4 bases, with 18 bases between. CDR3 length: 16 residues. Germline V gene data show CDR1 as ENHRY and CDR2 as SYGVKD. As DNA, the CDR3 is TGTGCCATCAGTTCGGGGGCAGGGATCTCGTACAATGAGCAGTTCTTC. Protein: CAISSGAGISYNEQFF.

This clonotype was counted ten times or more. The DNA for the CDR3 is TGTGCCAGCATGACCAACGGGAGAAGTTCCGGGGAGCTGTTTTTT. This sequence encodes CASMTNGRSSGELFF. This sequence joins TRBV28 and TRBJ2-2; TRBD2 is a possible D gene (6 bases). Trimming stripped 7 bases from V and 6 bases from J, with 18 bases between. Germline-derived CDR1 and CDR2 are MDHEN and SYDVKM. The CDR3 runs 15 residues.

The table lists this clonotype with many counts. The chain employs TRBV2 and TRBJ2-4, with D tentatively TRBD2 (6 bases). The CDR3 is 13 residues long. Trimming stripped 7 bases from V and 8 bases from J, with 15 bases between. Germline V gene lookup returns CDR1 SNHLY and CDR2 FYNNEI. The CDR3 nucleotides read TGTGCCAGCACGGATACCGGGGAGGACATTCAGTACTTC. This encodes CASTDTGEDIQYF.

This clonotype was picked up many times. In DNA form, the CDR3 reads TGTGCCAGCAGGAAACCCGGGACTGGCTCCTACGAGCAGTACTTC. Encoded protein: CASRKPGTGSYEQYF. V is TRBV2 and J is TRBJ2-7; a possible D gene is TRBD2 (6 bases). Germline CDR1 and CDR2: SNHLY and FYNNEI. This CDR3 has 15 amino acids. Deletions cut 6 bases from V and 0 bases from J, with 15 bases between. Full variable domain (missing parts from reference TRBV2 and TRBJ2-7): EPEVTQTPSHQVTQMGQEVILRCVPISNHLYFYWYRQILGQKVEFLVSFYNNEISEKSEIFDDQFSVERPDGSNFTLKIRSTKLEDSAMYFCASRKPGTGSYEQYFGPGTRLTVT.

This clonotype was counted ten times or more. The chain joins TRBV29-1 to TRBJ2-1; 7 bases map to TRBD1. The length of the CDR3 is 13 residues. Germline V lookup: CDR1 SQVTM, CDR2 ANQGSEA. With V trimmed by 7 bases and J by 0 bases, 3 bases remained unmatched. CDR3 loop: CSAWDSSYNEQFF. CDR3 DNA sequence: TGCAGCGCCTGGGACAGCTCCTACAATGAGCAGTTCTTC.

This clonotype was detected ten times or more. The chain carries TRBV12-3 or TRBV12-4 and TRBJ2-5, with 9 bases fitting TRBD1. The CDR3 is made up of 15 amino acids. V dropped 1 base and J dropped 0; count of bases not matched to a gene: 0. The CDR3 loop reads CASSLGTGDQETQYF. Here the CDR3 DNA reads TGTGCCAGCAGTTTAGGGACAGGGGACCAAGAGACCCAGTACTTC.

This clonotype appeared a few times. The chain carries TRBV28 and TRBJ1-5; D may be TRBD1 (6 bases). The CDR3 runs 17 residues. Germline CDR1 and CDR2: MDHEN and SYDVKM. Trimming removed 4 bases from V and 7 bases from J, with 23 bases in between. CDR3 region: CASSSMLGQGLGQPQHF. The CDR3 DNA is TGTGCCAGCAGTTCTATGCTGGGGCAGGGGTTGGGGCAGCCCCAGCATTTT.